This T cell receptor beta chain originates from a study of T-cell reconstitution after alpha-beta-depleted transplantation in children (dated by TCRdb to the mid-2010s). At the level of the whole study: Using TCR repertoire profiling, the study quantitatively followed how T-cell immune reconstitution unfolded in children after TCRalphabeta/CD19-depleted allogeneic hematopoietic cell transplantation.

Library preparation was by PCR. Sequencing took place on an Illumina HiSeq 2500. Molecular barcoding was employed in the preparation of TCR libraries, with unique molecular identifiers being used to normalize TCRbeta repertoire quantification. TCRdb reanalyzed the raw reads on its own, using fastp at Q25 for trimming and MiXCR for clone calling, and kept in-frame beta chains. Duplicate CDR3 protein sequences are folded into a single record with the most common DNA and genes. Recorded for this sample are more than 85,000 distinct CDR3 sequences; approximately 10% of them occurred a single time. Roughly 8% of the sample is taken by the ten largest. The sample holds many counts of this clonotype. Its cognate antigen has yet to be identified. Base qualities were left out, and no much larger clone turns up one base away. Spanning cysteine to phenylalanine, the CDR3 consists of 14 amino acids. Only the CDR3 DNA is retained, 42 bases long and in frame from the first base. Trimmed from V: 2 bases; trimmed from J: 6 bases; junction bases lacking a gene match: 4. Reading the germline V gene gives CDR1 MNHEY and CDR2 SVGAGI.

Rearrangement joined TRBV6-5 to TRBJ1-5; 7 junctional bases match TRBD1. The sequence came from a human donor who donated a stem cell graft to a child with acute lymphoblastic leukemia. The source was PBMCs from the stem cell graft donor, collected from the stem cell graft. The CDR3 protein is CASSYDRVTQPQHF. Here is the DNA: TGTGCCAGCAGTTACGACAGGGTTACTCAGCCCCAGCATTTT.